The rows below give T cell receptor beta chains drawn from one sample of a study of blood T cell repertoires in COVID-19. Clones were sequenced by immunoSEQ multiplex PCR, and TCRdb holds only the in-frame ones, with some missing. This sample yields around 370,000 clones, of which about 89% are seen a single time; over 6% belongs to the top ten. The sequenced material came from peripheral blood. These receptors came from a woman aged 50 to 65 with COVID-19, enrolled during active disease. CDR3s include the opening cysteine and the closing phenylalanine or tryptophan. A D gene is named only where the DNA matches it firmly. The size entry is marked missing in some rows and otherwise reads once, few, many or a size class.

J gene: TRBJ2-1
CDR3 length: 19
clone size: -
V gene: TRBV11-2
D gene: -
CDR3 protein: CASTHRGAGLSSSYNEQFF
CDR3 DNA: TGTGCCAGCACCCACCGTGGGGCCGGCCTTTCAAGCTCCTACAATGAGCAGTTCTTC

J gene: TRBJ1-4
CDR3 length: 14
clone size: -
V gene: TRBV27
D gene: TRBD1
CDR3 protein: CASSLTGGNEKLFF
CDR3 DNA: TGTGCCAGCAGTTTGACAGGGGGCAATGAAAAACTGTTTTTT

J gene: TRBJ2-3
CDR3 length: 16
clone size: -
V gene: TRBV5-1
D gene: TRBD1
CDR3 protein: CASSLARGPGTDTQYF
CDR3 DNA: TGCGCCAGCAGCTTGGCAAGGGGGCCTGGCACAGATACGCAGTATTTT

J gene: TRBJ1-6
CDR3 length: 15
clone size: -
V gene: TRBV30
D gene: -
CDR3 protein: CAWSSTGKSPPPLHF
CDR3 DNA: TGTGCCTGGAGTTCCACAGGGAAATCCCCCCCACCCCTCCACTTT

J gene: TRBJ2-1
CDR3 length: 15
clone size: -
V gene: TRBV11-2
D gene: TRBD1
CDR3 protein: CASSLGGGVGDEQFF
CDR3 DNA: TGTGCCAGCAGCTTAGGAGGGGGCGTCGGCGATGAGCAGTTCTTC

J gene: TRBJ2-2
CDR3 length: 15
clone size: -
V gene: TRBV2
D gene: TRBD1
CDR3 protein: CASRKDRGSTGELFF
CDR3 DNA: TGTGCCAGCAGAAAAGACAGGGGTAGCACCGGGGAGCTGTTTTTT

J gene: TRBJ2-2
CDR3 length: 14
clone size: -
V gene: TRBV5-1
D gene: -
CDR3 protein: CASSPGAPAGELFF
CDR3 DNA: TGCGCCAGCAGCCCGGGTGCCCCGGCCGGGGAGCTGTTTTTT

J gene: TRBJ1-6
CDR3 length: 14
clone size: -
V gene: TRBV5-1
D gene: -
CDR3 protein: CASSYGQNNSPLHF
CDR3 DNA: TGCGCCAGCAGCTATGGACAGAATAATTCACCCCTCCACTTT

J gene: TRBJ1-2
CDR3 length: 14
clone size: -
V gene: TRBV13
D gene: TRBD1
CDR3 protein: CASRHRGTNYGYTF
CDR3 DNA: TGTGCCAGCCGCCACAGGGGCACTAACTATGGCTACACCTTC

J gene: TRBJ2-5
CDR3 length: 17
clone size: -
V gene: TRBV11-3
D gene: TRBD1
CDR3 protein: CASSLIVRGRIEETQYF
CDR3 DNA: TGTGCCAGCAGCTTAATAGTCAGGGGGCGCATTGAAGAGACCCAGTACTTC

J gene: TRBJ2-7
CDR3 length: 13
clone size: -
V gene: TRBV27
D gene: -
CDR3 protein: CASSLVQGNEQYF
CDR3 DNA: TGTGCCAGCAGTTTAGTACAGGGCAACGAGCAGTACTTC

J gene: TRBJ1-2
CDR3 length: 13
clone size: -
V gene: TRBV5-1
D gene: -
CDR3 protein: CASSSTVNYGYTF
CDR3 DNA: TGCGCCAGCAGCTCGACAGTTAACTATGGCTACACCTTC

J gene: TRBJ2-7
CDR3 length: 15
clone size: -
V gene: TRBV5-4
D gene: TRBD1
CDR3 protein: CASSEGQPPIGEQYF
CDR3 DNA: TGTGCCAGCAGCGAGGGACAGCCTCCCATCGGGGAGCAGTACTTC

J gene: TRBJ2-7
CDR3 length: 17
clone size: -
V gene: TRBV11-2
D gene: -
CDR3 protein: CASSRRGGGPSSYEQYF
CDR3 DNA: TGTGCCAGCAGTCGGAGGGGGGGCGGACCAAGCTCCTACGAGCAGTACTTC

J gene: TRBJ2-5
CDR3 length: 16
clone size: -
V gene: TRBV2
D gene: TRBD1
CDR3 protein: CASSDQDRGLYETQYF
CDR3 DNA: TGTGCCAGCAGTGACCAGGACAGGGGGCTGTATGAGACCCAGTACTTC

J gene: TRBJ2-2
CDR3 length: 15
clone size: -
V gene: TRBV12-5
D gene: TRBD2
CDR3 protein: CASGPIAGDTGELFF
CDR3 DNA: TGTGCTAGTGGTCCAATAGCGGGAGACACCGGGGAGCTGTTTTTT

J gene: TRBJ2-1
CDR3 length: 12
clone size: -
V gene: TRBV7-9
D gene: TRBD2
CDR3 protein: CASSLTSGEQFF
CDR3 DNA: TGTGCCAGCAGCTTGACTAGCGGTGAGCAGTTCTTC

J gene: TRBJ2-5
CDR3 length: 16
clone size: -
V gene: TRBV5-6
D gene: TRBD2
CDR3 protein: CASSFLTGGPDETQYF
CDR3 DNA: TGTGCCAGCAGCTTTTTAACGGGAGGGCCTGACGAGACCCAGTACTTC

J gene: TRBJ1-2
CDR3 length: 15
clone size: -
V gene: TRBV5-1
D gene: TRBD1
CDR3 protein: CASSSRGQANYGYTF
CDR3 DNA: TGCGCCAGCAGTTCTAGGGGACAGGCAAACTATGGCTACACCTTC

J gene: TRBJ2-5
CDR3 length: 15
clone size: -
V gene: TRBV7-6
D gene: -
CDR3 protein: CASSLMAGQSETQYF
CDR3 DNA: TGTGCCAGCAGCTTAATGGCCGGACAGTCAGAGACCCAGTACTTC

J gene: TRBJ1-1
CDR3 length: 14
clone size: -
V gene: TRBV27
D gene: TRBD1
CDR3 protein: CASRPDRVKSEAFF
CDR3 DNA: TGTGCCAGCAGACCGGACAGGGTTAAAAGCGAAGCTTTCTTT

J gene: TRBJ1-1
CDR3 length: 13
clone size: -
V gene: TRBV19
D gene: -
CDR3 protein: CASSMRERTEAFF
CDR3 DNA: TGTGCCAGTAGTATGAGGGAACGCACTGAAGCTTTCTTT

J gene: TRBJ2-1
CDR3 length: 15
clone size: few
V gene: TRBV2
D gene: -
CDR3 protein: CASSSGTPSYNEQFF
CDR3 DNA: TGTGCCAGCAGTTCCGGGACTCCTTCCTACAATGAGCAGTTCTTC

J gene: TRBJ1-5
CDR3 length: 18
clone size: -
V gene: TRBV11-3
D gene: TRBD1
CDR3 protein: CASSFTGGIVAGNQPQHF
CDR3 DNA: TGTGCCAGCAGCTTTACAGGGGGAATTGTTGCGGGCAATCAGCCCCAGCATTTT

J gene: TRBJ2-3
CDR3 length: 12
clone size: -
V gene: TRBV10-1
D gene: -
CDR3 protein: CASSLDRDTQYF
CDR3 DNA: TGCGCCAGCAGCCTTGACAGGGATACGCAGTATTTT

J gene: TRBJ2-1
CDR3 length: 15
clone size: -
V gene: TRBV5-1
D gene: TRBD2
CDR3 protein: CASSLASGSVNEQFF
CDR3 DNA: TGCGCCAGCAGCTTGGCTAGCGGGTCGGTAAATGAGCAGTTCTTC

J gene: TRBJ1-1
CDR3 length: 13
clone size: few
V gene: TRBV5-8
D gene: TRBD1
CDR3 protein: CASRWTGGTEAFF
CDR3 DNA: TGTGCCAGCAGGTGGACAGGGGGCACTGAAGCTTTCTTT

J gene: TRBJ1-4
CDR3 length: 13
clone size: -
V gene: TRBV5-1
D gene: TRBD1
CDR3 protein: CASSSGTGEKLFF
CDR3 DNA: TGCGCCAGCAGCTCAGGGACAGGAGAAAAACTGTTTTTT

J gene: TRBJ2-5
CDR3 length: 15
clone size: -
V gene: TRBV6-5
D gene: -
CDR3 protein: CATTPRGTAQETQYF
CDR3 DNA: TGTGCCACCACCCCTCGCGGGACGGCCCAAGAGACCCAGTACTTC

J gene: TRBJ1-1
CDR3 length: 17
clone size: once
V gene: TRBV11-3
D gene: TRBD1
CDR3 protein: CASSYSPGQGLNTEAFF
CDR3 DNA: TGTGCCAGCAGCTACAGTCCGGGACAGGGGTTGAACACTGAAGCTTTCTTT

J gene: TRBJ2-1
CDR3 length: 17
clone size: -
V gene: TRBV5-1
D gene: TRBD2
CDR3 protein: CASSFGSGNSVYNEQFF
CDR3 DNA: TGCGCCAGCAGCTTTGGTAGCGGGAATTCGGTGTACAATGAGCAGTTCTTC

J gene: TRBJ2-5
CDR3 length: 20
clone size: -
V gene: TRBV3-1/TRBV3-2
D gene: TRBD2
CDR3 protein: CASSQDIGWDVAGPGGTQYF
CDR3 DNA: TGTGCCAGCAGCCAAGATATCGGTTGGGACGTAGCGGGACCCGGGGGGACCCAGTACTTC

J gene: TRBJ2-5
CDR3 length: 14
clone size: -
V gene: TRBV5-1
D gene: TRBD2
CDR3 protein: CASSLAGRGETQYF
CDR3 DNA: TGCGCCAGCAGCTTGGCTGGGAGGGGAGAGACCCAGTACTTC

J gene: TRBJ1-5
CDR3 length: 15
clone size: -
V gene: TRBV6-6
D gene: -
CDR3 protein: CASSYGGAGNQPQHF
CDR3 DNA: TGTGCCAGCAGTTACGGAGGGGCGGGCAATCAGCCCCAGCATTTT

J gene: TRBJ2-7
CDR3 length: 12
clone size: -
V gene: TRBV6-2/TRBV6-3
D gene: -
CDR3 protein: CASSLLEREQYF
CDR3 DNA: TGTGCCAGCAGTCTTTTAGAGAGGGAGCAGTACTTC

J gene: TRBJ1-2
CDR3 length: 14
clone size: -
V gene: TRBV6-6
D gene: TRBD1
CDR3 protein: CASSPAPDRVGYTF
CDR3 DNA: TGTGCCAGCAGCCCTGCCCCTGACAGGGTTGGCTACACCTTC

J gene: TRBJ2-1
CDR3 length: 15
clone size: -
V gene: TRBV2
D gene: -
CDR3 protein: CASSEARVGYNEQFF
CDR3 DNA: TGTGCCAGCAGTGAAGCGAGGGTCGGGTACAATGAGCAGTTCTTC

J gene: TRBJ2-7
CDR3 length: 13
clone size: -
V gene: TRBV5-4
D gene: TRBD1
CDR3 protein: CASSSRDRPEQYF
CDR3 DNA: TGTGCCAGCAGCTCCCGGGACAGGCCCGAGCAGTACTTC

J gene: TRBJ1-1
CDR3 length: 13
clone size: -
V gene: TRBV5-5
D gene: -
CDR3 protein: CASSLGAGTEAFF
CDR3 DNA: TGTGCCAGCAGCTTGGGGGCGGGGACTGAAGCTTTCTTT

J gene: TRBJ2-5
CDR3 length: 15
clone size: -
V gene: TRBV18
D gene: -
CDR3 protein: CASSPPWSEQETQYF
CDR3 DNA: TGTGCCAGCTCACCACCATGGTCAGAACAAGAGACCCAGTACTTC

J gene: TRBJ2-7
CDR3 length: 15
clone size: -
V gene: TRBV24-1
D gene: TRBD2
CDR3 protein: CATSPGGTSGYEQYF
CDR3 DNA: TGTGCCACCAGCCCCGGGGGGACTAGCGGATACGAGCAGTACTTC

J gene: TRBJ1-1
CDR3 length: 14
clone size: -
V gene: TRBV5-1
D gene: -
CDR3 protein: CASSPGERNTEAFF
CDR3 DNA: TGCGCCAGCAGCCCAGGGGAACGGAACACTGAAGCTTTCTTT

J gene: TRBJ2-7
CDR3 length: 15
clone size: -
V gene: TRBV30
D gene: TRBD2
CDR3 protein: CACRNSGRSVYEQYF
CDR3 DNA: TGTGCCTGTAGAAATAGCGGGAGATCGGTCTACGAGCAGTACTTC

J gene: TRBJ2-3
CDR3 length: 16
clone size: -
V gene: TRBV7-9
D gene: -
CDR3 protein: CASSPRGVRGADTQYF
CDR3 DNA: TGTGCCAGCAGCCCGCGGGGAGTTCGAGGGGCAGATACGCAGTATTTT

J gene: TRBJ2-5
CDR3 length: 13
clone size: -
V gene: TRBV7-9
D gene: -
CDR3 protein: CASSAWAQETQYF
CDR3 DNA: TGTGCCAGCAGCGCTTGGGCCCAAGAGACCCAGTACTTC

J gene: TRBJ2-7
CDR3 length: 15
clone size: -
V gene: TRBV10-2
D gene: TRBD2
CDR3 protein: CASSEMGLEESRQYF
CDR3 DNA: TGCGCCAGCAGTGAGATGGGACTAGAGGAAAGTCGGCAGTACTTC

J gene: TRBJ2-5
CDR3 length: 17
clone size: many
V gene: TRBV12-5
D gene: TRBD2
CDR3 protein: CASSFLAGGSRVETQYF
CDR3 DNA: TGTGCTAGTTCTTTTCTAGCGGGAGGTAGTAGGGTAGAGACCCAGTACTTC

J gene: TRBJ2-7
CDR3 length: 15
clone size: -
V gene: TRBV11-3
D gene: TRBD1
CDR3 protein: CASSEGTGGPYEQYF
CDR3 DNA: TGTGCCAGCAGCGAAGGGACAGGGGGTCCATACGAGCAGTACTTC

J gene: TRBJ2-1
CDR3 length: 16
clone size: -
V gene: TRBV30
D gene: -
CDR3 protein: CAWKTMMGSSYNEQFF
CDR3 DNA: TGTGCCTGGAAGACTATGATGGGAAGTTCCTACAATGAGCAGTTCTTC

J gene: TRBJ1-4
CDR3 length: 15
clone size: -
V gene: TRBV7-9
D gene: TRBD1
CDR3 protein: CASSPRTGANEKLFF
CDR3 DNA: TGTGCCAGCAGCCCAAGGACAGGCGCTAATGAAAAACTGTTTTTT

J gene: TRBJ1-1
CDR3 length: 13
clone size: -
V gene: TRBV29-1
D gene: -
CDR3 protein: CSVQRRENTEAFF
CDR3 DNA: TGCAGCGTTCAGAGACGGGAGAACACTGAAGCTTTCTTT

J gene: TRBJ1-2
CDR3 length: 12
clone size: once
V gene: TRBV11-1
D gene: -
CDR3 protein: CASRDRNYGYTF
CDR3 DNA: TGTGCCAGCCGAGACAGGAACTATGGCTACACCTTC

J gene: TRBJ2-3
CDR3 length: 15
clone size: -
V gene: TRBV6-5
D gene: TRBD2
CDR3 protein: CASSPKLAGGYTQYF
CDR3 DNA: TGTGCCAGCAGTCCAAAACTAGCGGGAGGATATACGCAGTATTTT

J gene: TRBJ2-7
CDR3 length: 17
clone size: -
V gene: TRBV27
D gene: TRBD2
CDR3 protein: CASSPRSGRGYNYEQYF
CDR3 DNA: TGTGCCAGCAGTCCCCGCTCGGGGAGGGGATACAACTACGAGCAGTACTTC

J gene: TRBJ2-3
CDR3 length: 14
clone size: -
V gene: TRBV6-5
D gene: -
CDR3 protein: CASSYSSGTDTQYF
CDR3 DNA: TGTGCCAGCAGTTACTCTAGCGGCACAGATACGCAGTATTTT

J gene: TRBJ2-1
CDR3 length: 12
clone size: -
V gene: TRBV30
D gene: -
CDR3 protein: CAWSAVYNEQFF
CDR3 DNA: TGTGCCTGGAGTGCGGTTTACAATGAGCAGTTCTTC

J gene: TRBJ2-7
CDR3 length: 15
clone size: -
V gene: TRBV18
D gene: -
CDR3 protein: CASSPPGSGTYEQYF
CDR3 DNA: TGTGCCAGCTCACCACCGGGATCCGGGACCTACGAGCAGTACTTC

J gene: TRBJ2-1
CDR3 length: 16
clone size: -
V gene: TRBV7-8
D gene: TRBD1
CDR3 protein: CASSLGRQGIRNEQFF
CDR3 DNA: TGTGCCAGCAGCTTAGGTCGACAGGGAATTCGAAATGAGCAGTTCTTC